The 27 T cell receptor beta chains below were found in one sample sequenced in a study of blood T cell repertoires in COVID-19. TCRdb's table, derived via immunoSEQ multiplex PCR, lists solely in-frame clones and lacks some. This table holds 100,000 to 150,000 clones, about 89% found once. Sequencing used peripheral blood. These receptors all come from a woman between 65 and 79 years old with acute or convalescent COVID-19.

CDR3 in DNA: TGTGCCAGCAGCTTAGATCGGAGCGGGGCTAGCTCCTACGAGCAGTACTTC. The encoded protein is CASSLDRSGASSYEQYF. J is TRBJ2-7 and V is TRBV11-2, with 7 bases aligning to TRBD2. CDR3 length equals 17 residues. Germline V gives CDR1 SGHAT, CDR2 FQNNGV. The V and J ends lost 0 bases and 0 bases, in that order; junction bases with no gene match: 8. Full variable domain (remainder filled in from reference TRBV11-2 and TRBJ2-7): EAGVAQSPRYKIIEKRQSVAFWCNPISGHATLYWYQQILGQGPKLLIQFQNNGVVDDSQLPKDRFSAERLKGVDSTLKIQPAKLEDSAVYLCASSLDRSGASSYEQYFGPGTRLTVT.

The chain combines TRBV10-3 with TRBJ1-6, with a weak D call TRBD1 (6 bases). The CDR3 totals 15 residues. V lost 6 bases, J lost 2 bases, and 11 bases lay in between. Germline assignment: CDR1 ENHRY and CDR2 SYGVKD. CDR3 nucleotide sequence: TGTGCCATCAGCTGGGACACCACCTATAATTCACCCCTCCACTTT. Its translation is CAISWDTTYNSPLHF.

The chain is built from TRBV5-1 and TRBJ2-3; possible D gene TRBD1, 5 bases. V was trimmed by 4 bases and J by 3 bases, leaving 15 bases between them. This CDR3 is built from 15 residues. Per germline, CDR1 SGHRS and CDR2 YFSETQ. The DNA for the CDR3 is TGCGCCAGCAGCCCGGACACAGAGGTGACAGATACGCAGTATTTT. Translation gives CASSPDTEVTDTQYF.

The chain is built from TRBV7-9 and TRBJ1-4; 7 nucleotides align to TRBD1. The CDR3 covers 15 residues. Trimming took 5 bases from V and 3 from J; bases not matched to a gene: 6. CDR1 and CDR2 (germline): SEHNR, FQNEAQ (reference sequence). CDR3 residues: CASSRETGANEKLFF. CDR3 sequence (DNA): TGTGCCAGCAGCAGAGAAACAGGGGCTAATGAAAAACTGTTTTTT.

This chain connects TRBV7-6 to TRBJ1-4; tentative D call: TRBD1 (5 bases). Trimming stripped 2 bases from V and 7 bases from J, with 14 bases between. The V gene's germline CDR1 is SGHVS and CDR2 FNYEAQ. The CDR3 runs 15 residues. CDR3 amino acids: CASSLSDSRAEKLFF. DNA of the CDR3: TGTGCCAGCAGCTTAAGCGACAGTAGGGCTGAAAAACTGTTTTTT.

The J gene is TRBJ1-1, the V gene TRBV5-4; D is unclear. V lost 4 bases and J lost 5, with 12 bases in between. This CDR3 has 13 residues. CDR1 and CDR2 from the germline V gene are SGHNT and YYREEE (reference sequence). The CDR3, as DNA: TGTGCCAGCAGCAGGATGGGGAGGACTGAAGCTTTCTTT. Translation: CASSRMGRTEAFF.

The chain is built from TRBV13 and TRBJ2-7; 10 nucleotides align to TRBD2. Unmatched junction bases numbered 11, after V lost 6 bases and J lost 6 bases. CDR1 is PRHDT, CDR2 FYEKMQ, per germline (reference sequence). The CDR3 loop spans 15 amino acids. The CDR3 loop reads CASRPPGTSEGEQYF. CDR3 nucleotides: TGTGCCAGCAGACCCCCCGGGACTAGCGAGGGCGAGCAGTACTTC.

CDR3 sequence reads: CASRGTGGAYGYTF. DNA of the CDR3: TGTGCCAGCAGGGGAACTGGGGGGGCGTATGGCTACACCTTC. V usage is TRBV2 and J usage is TRBJ1-2; TRBD1 is a possible D gene (6 bases). This CDR3 contains 14 residues. V lost 6 bases and J 5 bases, leaving 16 bases between the germline ends. Germline lookup yields CDR1 SNHLY and CDR2 FYNNEI.

The V and J genes are TRBV24-1 and TRBJ2-1; TRBD1 matches 9 bases. V shed 3 bases and J 9 bases; nucleotides not matched to a gene: 11. CDR1 is KGHDR and CDR2 is SFDVKD in the germline V gene. The CDR3 length is 16 residues. The DNA of the CDR3 is TGTGCCACCAGTGATGAACCGGGACAGGGTCGAGGTGAGCAGTTCTTC. As protein: CATSDEPGQGRGEQFF.

The CDR3 DNA reads as TGTGCCTGGAGTGGACTAGCGGGGTGGGAGCAGTACTTC. It yields the protein CAWSGLAGWEQYF. The chain has TRBV30 and TRBJ2-7, with 11 bases fitting TRBD2. Trimming took 1 base from V and 7 from J; bases not matched to a gene: 3. Per germline, CDR1 GTSNPN and CDR2 SVGIG (reference sequence). The length of the CDR3 is 13 residues.

This clone was seen just once. CDR3 coding DNA: TGTGCCAGCAGTTCCCCGGTAGCGGGGGCTGAGTCAACCCAGTACTTC. This gives the protein CASSSPVAGAESTQYF. The gene calls are TRBV28 and TRBJ2-5, with 9 bases that match TRBD2. The CDR3 loop spans 16 amino acids. CDR1 MDHEN and CDR2 SYDVKM come from the germline V gene. J was trimmed by 8 bases and V by 4 bases; bases with no gene match: 14. The full variable domain, completed using reference TRBV28 and TRBJ2-5, is DVKVTQSSRYLVKRTGEKVFLECVQDMDHENMFWYRQDPGLGLRLIYFSYDVKMKEKGDIPEGYSVSREKKERFSLILESASTNQTSMYLCASSSPVAGAESTQYFGPGTRLLVL.

This clone was seen once. CDR3 sequence reads: CASSPSAGPLNTEAFF. The CDR3 nucleotides are TGTGCCAGCAGCCCAAGCGCGGGGCCCTTGAACACTGAAGCTTTCTTT. The gene calls are TRBV7-9 and TRBJ1-1; TRBD1 might be the D (5 bases). CDR1 is SEHNR and CDR2 is FQNEAQ in the germline V gene (reference sequence). There are 16 residues in the CDR3. V lost 5 bases and J 0 bases, leaving 16 bases between the germline ends.

The chain has TRBV19 and TRBJ1-5, with D tentatively TRBD1 (6 bases). Trimming removed 5 bases from V and 1 base from J, with 9 bases in between. The CDR3 loop spans 14 amino acids. Germline values: CDR1 LNHDA, CDR2 SQIVND (reference sequence). The CDR3 is CASSPGQSNQPQHF. In nucleotides, the CDR3 is TGTGCCAGTAGTCCAGGACAGAGCAATCAGCCCCAGCATTTT.

This chain links TRBV7-2 with TRBJ2-1, with TRBD2 identical over 15 bases. The CDR3 runs 16 residues. J lost 9 bases, V lost 5 bases, and 8 bases had no gene match. CDR1 is SGHTA and CDR2 is FQGNSA in the germline V gene. This chain's CDR3 is CASSPRGLAGGLEQFF. The CDR3 DNA is TGTGCCAGCAGCCCAAGAGGACTAGCGGGGGGGCTTGAGCAGTTCTTC. Full variable domain (rest looked up from reference TRBV7-2 and TRBJ2-1): GAGVSQSPSNKVTEKGKDVELRCDPISGHTALYWYRQSLGQGLEFLIYFQGNSAPDKSGLPSDRFSAERTGGSVSTLTIQRTQQEDSAVYLCASSPRGLAGGLEQFFGPGTRLTVL.

The chain recombines TRBV7-9 with TRBJ2-1; the D gene is possibly TRBD1 (6 bases). Germline assignment: CDR1 SEHNR and CDR2 FQNEAQ (reference sequence). The CDR3 has 17 amino acids. Trimming took 3 bases from V and 2 from J, leaving 17 bases between them. Written as DNA, the CDR3 is TGTGCCAGCAGCTTTCCGCCCGGGACATCGGCCTACAATGAGCAGTTCTTC. Translation gives CASSFPPGTSAYNEQFF. Looking up the rest from reference TRBV7-9 and TRBJ2-1 gives the full variable domain: DTGVSQNPRHKITKRGQNVTFRCDPISEHNRLYWYRQTLGQGPEFLTYFQNEAQLEKSRLLSDRFSAERPKGSFSTLEIQRTEQGDSAMYLCASSFPPGTSAYNEQFFGPGTRLTVL.

V usage is TRBV7-3 and J usage is TRBJ2-1; 8 bases agree with TRBD2. The CDR3 has 18 residues. Germline values: CDR1 SGHTA, CDR2 FQGTGA. The junction had 11 bases not matched to a gene; V was cut back by 2 bases and J by 2 bases. The CDR3 loop is CASSLSPPAGEAYNEQFF. The CDR3 coding sequence is TGTGCCAGCAGCTTATCCCCACCAGCGGGGGAAGCCTACAATGAGCAGTTCTTC.

The chain joins TRBV5-4 to TRBJ2-5; possibly TRBD2 for D (5 bases). The CDR3 is made up of 15 amino acids. Trimming pared 0 bases from V and 3 bases from J, leaving 12 bases between. Germline values: CDR1 SGHNT, CDR2 YYREEE (reference sequence). CDR3 in amino acids: CASSLGGSSEETQYF. The CDR3 DNA reads TGTGCCAGCAGCTTGGGAGGGTCAAGCGAAGAGACCCAGTACTTC.

The chain is built from TRBV10-3 and TRBJ1-1; no reliable D call. CDR1 and CDR2 (germline): ENHRY, SYGVKD. This CDR3 is built from 12 residues. The V and J ends lost 4 bases and 4 bases respectively, with 7 bases between them. CDR3 sequence: CAISAVGTEAFF. In DNA form, the CDR3 reads TGTGCCATCAGTGCCGTCGGCACTGAAGCTTTCTTT.

The V and J genes are TRBV7-9 and TRBJ1-2, with D possibly TRBD1 on 6 matching bases. This CDR3 contains 14 residues. Trimming stripped 1 base from V and 8 bases from J, with 14 bases between. Germline V gene lookup returns CDR1 SEHNR and CDR2 FQNEAQ (reference sequence). This CDR3 reads CASSLVGTGRGYTF. The CDR3 DNA reads as TGTGCCAGCAGCTTAGTTGGCACAGGGAGAGGCTACACCTTC.

This clone was counted at least ten times. The rearrangement links TRBV4-1 to TRBJ1-1; D may be TRBD1 (6 bases). V lost 4 bases and J lost 6, with 18 bases in between. Germline CDR1 MGHRA, CDR2 YSYEKL. The CDR3 spans 15 residues. This CDR3 reads CASSLRDTRWAEAFF. In DNA form, the CDR3 reads TGCGCCAGCAGCCTCCGGGACACCCGATGGGCTGAAGCTTTCTTT.

The chain couples TRBV18 to TRBJ2-5; 7 bases line up with TRBD1. CDR1 KGHSH and CDR2 LQKENI come from the germline V gene. The CDR3 is 15 residues long. With 1 base clipped from V and 3 bases from J, the junction kept 5 bases outside the gene matches. The chain's CDR3 is CASSPQRTGKETQYF. The CDR3 DNA reads TGTGCCAGCTCACCACAGCGGACAGGCAAAGAGACCCAGTACTTC.

The rearrangement uses TRBV5-1 and TRBJ1-2; D perhaps matches TRBD1 (5 bases). V lost 0 bases to trimming and J lost 2 bases, with 5 bases between them. The CDR3 runs 13 residues. Per germline, CDR1 SGHRS and CDR2 YFSETQ. CDR3 DNA sequence: TGCGCCAGCAGCTTGGAGGGGAACTATGGCTACACCTTC. Translating it yields CASSLEGNYGYTF.

A few counts support this clone. The chain is built from TRBV5-1 and TRBJ1-1; TRBD1 agrees at 9 bases. The CDR3 has 14 residues. Germline V gene sequence: CDR1 SGHRS, CDR2 YFSETQ. V gave up 4 bases and J gave up 4 bases; unmatched junction bases: 5. CDR3 region: CASSPGQGLTEAFF. The CDR3 DNA sequence: TGCGCCAGCAGCCCGGGACAGGGACTCACTGAAGCTTTCTTT.

V and J are TRBV5-1 and TRBJ2-3; D gene ambiguous. Germline-derived CDR1 and CDR2 are SGHRS and YFSETQ. The length of the CDR3 is 15 residues. The V and J ends lost 0 bases and 1 base respectively, with 9 bases between them. CDR3 in amino acids: CASSLGGRRTDTQYF. The CDR3 region has the DNA TGCGCCAGCAGCTTGGGCGGCCGACGCACAGATACGCAGTATTTT.

This chain connects TRBV27 to TRBJ2-5; 8 bases are a match to TRBD2. Germline-derived CDR1 and CDR2 are MNHEY and SMNVEV (reference sequence). Trimming cost V 4 bases and J 7 bases; bases outside gene matches: 14. The CDR3 runs to 16 residues. CDR3 loop: CASSWLGPGGLGTQYF. The CDR3 DNA reads as TGTGCCAGCAGTTGGCTGGGACCGGGGGGGCTGGGGACCCAGTACTTC.

This sequence joins TRBV2 and TRBJ1-5; D ambiguous. V was pared by 6 bases and J by 7 bases, with 19 bases between. CDR3 size: 15 residues. Germline CDR1 and CDR2: SNHLY and FYNNEI. The CDR3 loop reads CASRVGSVTGQPQHF. The CDR3 nucleotides are TGTGCCAGCAGAGTCGGGTCAGTCACCGGGCAGCCCCAGCATTTT.

The V and J genes are TRBV30 and TRBJ1-1; D not resolved. The CDR3 runs 12 residues. CDR1 is GTSNPN, CDR2 SVGIG, per germline (reference sequence). Trimming took 5 bases from V and 2 from J, leaving 9 bases between them. CDR3 region: CAWGFYNTEAFF. In DNA form, the CDR3 reads TGTGCCTGGGGGTTCTACAACACTGAAGCTTTCTTT.